These 25 T cell receptor beta chains share one sample of origin, sequenced in a study of identical twins (dated by TCRdb to the mid-2010s). Library prep was done by 5' RACE. Sequencing was carried out with an Illumina HiSeq 2000. In TCRdb, the public reads were trimmed at Q25 with fastp and aligned with MiXCR, with productive beta chains retained. All rows with the same CDR3 protein become a single entry with the most common DNA and genes. Here the sample has some 500,000 distinct CDR3 sequences; roughly an eighth occur a single time. The top ten clones comprise about 0.97% of the sample. This sample was shared with a second study, whose subject was yellow fever vaccine responses in identical twins.

Sequencing was carried out using CD4+ T cells sorted from blood. The source is a woman younger than 35 in good health.

This clonotype was seen repeatedly, ten times or more. The V call is TRBV11-2, the J call TRBJ1-4, with D perhaps matching TRBD1 (5 bases). CDR1 is SGHAT and CDR2 is FQNNGV in the germline V gene. Trimming took 5 bases from V and 6 from J, leaving 16 bases between them. This CDR3 spans 15 amino acids. The CDR3 bases are TGTGCCAGCAGCACCACACAGGCGTGGCATGAAAAACTGTTTTTT. It translates to CASSTTQAWHEKLFF.

This chain links TRBV11-2 with TRBJ2-7; 14 nucleotides match TRBD2. CDR1 is SGHAT and CDR2 is FQNNGV in the germline V gene. The length of the CDR3 is 16 residues. Trimming removed 1 base from V and 4 bases from J; junction bases left unmatched: 3. The CDR3 coding sequence is TGTGCCAGCAGCTTAGTGGGGACTAGCGGGAGATACGAGCAGTACTTC. It translates to CASSLVGTSGRYEQYF.

Ten or more counts support this clonotype. J is TRBJ1-6 and V is TRBV3-1; the D gene is possibly TRBD1 (5 bases). Germline CDR1 and CDR2: LGHDT and YNNKEL (reference sequence). V lost 0 bases, J lost 6 bases, and 9 bases lay in between. This CDR3 is 15 amino acids long. The CDR3 loop reads CASSQEDMINSPLHF. The CDR3 DNA reads as TGTGCCAGCAGCCAAGAGGACATGATTAATTCACCCCTCCACTTT.

The CDR3 DNA follows: TGTGCCAGCACCTTTAGACAGGGGCGATACGAGCAGTACTTC. Translating it yields CASTFRQGRYEQYF. The chain joins TRBV12-3 or TRBV12-4 to TRBJ2-7, with 8 nucleotides matching TRBD1. This CDR3 is built from 14 residues. V lost 7 bases to trimming and J lost 4 bases; unmatched junction nucleotides: 9.

The rearrangement uses TRBV3-1 and TRBJ2-1, with D perhaps matching TRBD2 (5 bases). This CDR3 has 18 amino acids. Trimming left V 2 bases short and J 3 bases short, with 20 bases between. The V gene's germline CDR1 is LGHDT and CDR2 YNNKEL (reference sequence). The CDR3: CASSQFPPGGLFYNEQFF. The DNA of the CDR3 is TGTGCCAGCAGCCAATTTCCACCCGGAGGACTCTTCTACAATGAGCAGTTCTTC.

This clonotype came up a few times. The chain has TRBV7-2 and TRBJ2-7, with TRBD1 as a possible D gene (6 bases). Germline CDR1 reads SGHTA; CDR2 reads FQGNSA. Trimming pared 4 bases from V and 2 bases from J, leaving 15 bases between. The CDR3 extends over 15 amino acids. The CDR3 nucleotides are TGTGCCAGCAGCTCCCCGGACAGCTACGCCTACGAGCAGTACTTC. Translated, it gives CASSSPDSYAYEQYF.

V is TRBV12-3 or TRBV12-4 and J is TRBJ2-7; D might be TRBD2 (6 bases). There are 14 residues in the CDR3. The germline V and J ends were trimmed by 3 bases and 2 bases, with 11 bases remaining between them. CDR3 sequence reads: CASSLWGGAYEQYF. The CDR3 DNA is TGTGCCAGCAGTTTGTGGGGCGGGGCCTACGAGCAGTACTTC.

This clonotype was seen repeatedly, ten times or more. This chain joins TRBV3-1 and TRBJ2-7, with 12 positions matching TRBD2. V lost 6 bases and J lost 0; bases outside the gene matches: 6. Germline V lookup: CDR1 LGHDT, CDR2 YNNKEL (reference sequence). The CDR3 sequence is 16 residues long. CDR3 nucleotides: TGTGCCAGCAGTCTAGCGGGGGGGCCAAGCTCCTACGAGCAGTACTTC. Its translation is CASSLAGGPSSYEQYF.

This clonotype was counted many times. The chain carries TRBV6-1 and TRBJ2-1; 10 bases align to TRBD1. Losses at the gene ends were 6 bases for V and 2 bases for J; bases not matched to a gene: 4. Germline-derived CDR1 and CDR2 are MNHNS and SASEGT. This CDR3 region has 15 residues. CDR3 sequence reads: CASSSGTGAYNEQFF. CDR3 bases: TGTGCCAGCAGCTCCGGGACAGGGGCCTACAATGAGCAGTTCTTC.

In its sample, this clonotype was seen a few times. The chain couples TRBV24-1 to TRBJ2-1; possible D gene TRBD1, 5 bases. V lost 4 bases and J lost 3, with 15 bases in between. The CDR3 is made up of 16 amino acids. The germline gives CDR1 KGHDR, CDR2 SFDVKD. CDR3 residues: CATSDPQGENYNEQFF. The DNA of the CDR3 is TGTGCCACCAGTGACCCTCAAGGGGAAAACTACAATGAGCAGTTCTTC.

V is TRBV7-9 and J is TRBJ1-5, with 7 nucleotides matching TRBD1. Trimming removed 1 base from V and 3 bases from J; junction bases left unmatched: 3. The CDR3 contains 15 residues. Per the germline V gene, CDR1 is SEHNR and CDR2 is FQNEAQ (reference sequence). CDR3 in DNA: TGTGCCAGCAGCTTAGGCGACAGGGACAATCAGCCCCAGCATTTT. Translated: CASSLGDRDNQPQHF.

This clonotype was seen only a few times. V and J are TRBV4-3 and TRBJ1-2, with TRBD1 as a possible D gene (6 bases). The CDR3 spans 14 residues. V lost 2 bases and J 8 bases, leaving 15 bases between the germline ends. Germline V gene data show CDR1 as LGHNA and CDR2 as YSLEER. CDR3 in amino acids: CASSQRTAHGGYTF. CDR3 DNA sequence: TGCGCCAGCAGCCAACGGACAGCCCACGGAGGCTACACCTTC.

This sequence joins TRBV19 and TRBJ2-1; 9 bases are a match to TRBD1. J gave up 6 bases and V 2 bases, and 8 bases lay outside the gene matches. Germline lookup yields CDR1 LNHDA and CDR2 SQIVND (reference sequence). The CDR3 sequence is 16 residues long. The CDR3 DNA follows: TGTGCCAGTAGTATACCGGGGACAGGGCTGTTCAATGAGCAGTTCTTC. It is translated as CASSIPGTGLFNEQFF.

This clonotype was counted a few times. The rearrangement uses TRBV3-1 and TRBJ2-7; D tentatively reads TRBD1 or TRBD2 (5 bases each). Germline lookup yields CDR1 LGHDT and CDR2 YNNKEL (reference sequence). The length of the CDR3 is 15 residues. Trimming pared 0 bases from V and 6 bases from J, leaving 15 bases between. CDR3 sequence (DNA): TGTGCCAGCAGCCAAGATGATCTCAGGGCGGGCGAGCAGTACTTC. Translating it yields CASSQDDLRAGEQYF.

This clonotype was counted between two and nine times. The chain joins TRBV6-2 or TRBV6-3 to TRBJ1-6; D is possibly TRBD1 (5 bases). The CDR3 spans 14 residues. Germline-derived CDR1 and CDR2 are MNHEY and SVGEGT. V dropped 6 bases and J dropped 15 bases, with 21 bases sitting between them. The CDR3 is CASRLERGSDLLHF. The CDR3 DNA reads TGTGCCAGCAGGCTCGAAAGGGGTTCGGACCTCCTCCACTTT.

V and J are TRBV4-2 and TRBJ2-7; 12 bases align to TRBD2. The trim removed 0 bases at V and 3 bases at J, leaving 9 bases unmatched. Per germline, CDR1 LGHNA and CDR2 YNFKEQ. The CDR3 extends over 18 amino acids. In DNA, the CDR3 is TGTGCCAGCAGCCAAGATTCTAGCGGGAGGGCCGTCGACTACGAGCAGTACTTC. Amino acid sequence: CASSQDSSGRAVDYEQYF.

There are a few counts of this clonotype. A read error may account for a junction end that differs from germline. This chain uses TRBV28 with TRBJ2-7; 9 nucleotides match TRBD1. Germline CDR1 MDHEN, CDR2 SYDVKM. The CDR3 runs 13 residues. This chain's CDR3 is CASGGQGSYEQYF. CDR3 bases: TGCGCCAGCGGCGGACAGGGGTCCTACGAGCAGTACTTC.

V is TRBV15 and J is TRBJ2-1; D unresolved. Germline loops: CDR1 LNHNV, CDR2 YYDKDF (reference sequence). V was clipped by 5 bases and J by 3 bases, with 8 bases between them. CDR3 length: 13 amino acids. The CDR3 protein is CATSEASYNEQFF. The CDR3 nucleotides read TGTGCCACCAGCGAGGCTAGCTACAATGAGCAGTTCTTC.

The chain has TRBV7-8 and TRBJ2-1, with 7 bases identical to TRBD1. The V gene's germline CDR1 is SGHVS and CDR2 FQNEAQ. J was trimmed by 3 bases and V by 6 bases; bases with no gene match: 8. The CDR3 extends over 15 amino acids. CDR3 nucleotide sequence: TGTGCCAGCAGGAATCCGGGACAGAGCTACAATGAGCAGTTCTTC. This codes for CASRNPGQSYNEQFF.

This clonotype appeared a few times. The gene calls are TRBV20-1 and TRBJ2-3; 8 bases fit TRBD2. With V trimmed by 0 bases and J by 6 bases, 11 bases remained unmatched. CDR1 and CDR2 (germline): DFQATT, SNEGSKA (reference sequence). The CDR3 has 16 residues. The CDR3 protein is CSARDLREGRGDTQYF. As DNA, the CDR3 is TGCAGTGCTAGAGATCTTCGGGAGGGCCGAGGGGATACGCAGTATTTT.

This clonotype appeared a single time. This chain links TRBV30 with TRBJ2-2; D perhaps matches TRBD2 (6 bases). CDR3 size: 14 residues. Germline-derived CDR1 and CDR2 are GTSNPN and SVGIG (reference sequence). V lost 4 bases to trimming and J lost 0 bases, with 9 bases between them. As DNA, the CDR3 is TGTGCCTGGAAAATAGCGGCGAACACCGGGGAGCTGTTTTTT. It translates to CAWKIAANTGELFF.

The CDR3: CASSSQVPLEQYF. CDR3 sequence (DNA): TGTGCCAGCAGTTCCCAGGTCCCCCTGGAGCAGTACTTC. This chain joins TRBV28 and TRBJ2-7; no clear D. This CDR3 is 13 amino acids long. V lost 4 bases to trimming and J lost 7 bases, with 14 bases between them. Germline lookup yields CDR1 MDHEN and CDR2 SYDVKM.

This clonotype has ten or more counts. This chain joins TRBV5-1 and TRBJ1-1; the D is unclear. There are 13 residues in the CDR3. Trimming removed 0 bases from V and 3 bases from J, with 6 bases in between. Germline V gives CDR1 SGHRS, CDR2 YFSETQ. This CDR3 is CASSLAPDTEAFF. Here the CDR3 DNA reads TGCGCCAGCAGCTTGGCCCCGGACACTGAAGCTTTCTTT.

The chain has TRBV4-3 and TRBJ2-7, with TRBD2 matching over 13 bases. There are 18 residues in the CDR3. With V trimmed by 0 bases and J by 2 bases, 7 bases remained unmatched. In germline, CDR1 is LGHNA, CDR2 YSLEER. CDR3 region: CASSQDLTSGRTPYEQYF. The CDR3 DNA is TGCGCCAGCAGCCAAGATCTGACTAGCGGGAGGACTCCCTACGAGCAGTACTTC.

The V call is TRBV7-8, the J call TRBJ2-1; 10 bases fit TRBD1. Germline V gene lookup returns CDR1 SGHVS and CDR2 FQNEAQ. This CDR3 is built from 17 residues. After removal of 5 bases from V and 4 bases from J, the junction contained 11 bases not matched to a gene. The CDR3 loop is CASSRMGQGRGYNEQFF. In DNA, the CDR3 is TGTGCCAGCAGCCGGATGGGACAGGGGAGAGGATACAATGAGCAGTTCTTC.